Detailed here is one TCR beta chain. Unmatched junction bases numbered 0, after V lost 7 bases and J lost 3 bases. From germline, CDR1 is SGHRS and CDR2 YFSETQ. The CDR3 consists of 14 residues. The source of the sample is a study of beta chain features in type 1 diabetes. Every isolated RNA sample was fully reverse transcribed, so sequencing captured expressed TCRB transcripts. Assay: immunoSEQ multiplex PCR; the TCRdb copy retains only in-frame clones and omits some. The table records roughly 240,000 clones, 13% to 15% of them present only once. Every sorted population was more than 95% pure. This clonotype was sampled from a woman aged 40 to 49 in good health. This chain links TRBV5-1 with TRBJ2-3; 15 nucleotides agree with TRBD2. Material: naive CD4+ T cells from blood. Here the CDR3 DNA reads TGCGCCAGCGGGACTAGCGGGGGGACAGATACGCAGTATTTT. This translates into CASGTSGGTDTQYF.